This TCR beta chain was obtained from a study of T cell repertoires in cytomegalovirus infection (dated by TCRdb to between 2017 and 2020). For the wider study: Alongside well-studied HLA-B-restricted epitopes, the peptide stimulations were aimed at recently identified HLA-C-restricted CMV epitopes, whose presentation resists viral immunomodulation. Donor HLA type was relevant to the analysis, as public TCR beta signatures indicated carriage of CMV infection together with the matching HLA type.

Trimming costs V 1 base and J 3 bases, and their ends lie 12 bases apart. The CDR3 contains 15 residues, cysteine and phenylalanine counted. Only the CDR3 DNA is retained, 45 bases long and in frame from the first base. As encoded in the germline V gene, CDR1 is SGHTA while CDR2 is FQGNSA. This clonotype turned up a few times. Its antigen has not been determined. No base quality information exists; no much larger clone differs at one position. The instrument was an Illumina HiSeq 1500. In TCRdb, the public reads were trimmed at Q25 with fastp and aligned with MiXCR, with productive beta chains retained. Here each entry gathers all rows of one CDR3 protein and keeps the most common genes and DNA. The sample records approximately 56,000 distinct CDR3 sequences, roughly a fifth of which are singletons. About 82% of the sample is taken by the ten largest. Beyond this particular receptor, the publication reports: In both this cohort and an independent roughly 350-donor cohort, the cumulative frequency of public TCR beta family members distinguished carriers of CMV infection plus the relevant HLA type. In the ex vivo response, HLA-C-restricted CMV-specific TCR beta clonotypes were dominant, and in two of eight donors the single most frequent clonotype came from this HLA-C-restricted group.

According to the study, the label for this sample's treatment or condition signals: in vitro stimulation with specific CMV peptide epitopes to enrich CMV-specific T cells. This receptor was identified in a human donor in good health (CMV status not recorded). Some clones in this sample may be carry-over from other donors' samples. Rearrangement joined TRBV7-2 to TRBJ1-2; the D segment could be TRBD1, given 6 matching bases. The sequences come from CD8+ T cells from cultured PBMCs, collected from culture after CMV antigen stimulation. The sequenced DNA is TGTGCCAGCAGCTTAGTCCGACAGGATTACTATGGCTACACCTTC. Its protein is CASSLVRQDYYGYTF.